What follows are 24 T cell receptor beta chains derived from one specimen sequenced in a study of T cells in localized non-small cell lung cancer. Sequencing was performed with immunoSEQ multiplex PCR; in TCRdb, only in-frame clones are kept and a portion is missing. The sample holds about 40,000 clones; roughly 79% are singletons and the top ten take around 7.3%. The material sequenced was peripheral blood mononuclear cells, taken before any cancer treatment. The source of these receptors is a male donor older than 55 with stage II lung adenocarcinoma.

This clone was observed once. The V gene is TRBV5-1, the J gene TRBJ2-2, with no clear D. The V end was cut by 0 bases, the J end by 2 bases, with 11 bases between. CDR1 is SGHRS and CDR2 is YFSETQ in the germline V gene. The length of the CDR3 is 16 residues. The CDR3 DNA reads TGCGCCAGCAGCTTGGGTTCAGGCGGTAACACCGGGGAGCTGTTTTTT. It is translated as CASSLGSGGNTGELFF.

CDR3 coding DNA: TGTGCCAGCCGGAAGGGGGGCACTGAAGCTTTCTTT. Protein product: CASRKGGTEAFF. J is TRBJ1-1 and V is TRBV27; D may be TRBD1 (6 bases). Deletions cut 8 bases from V and 4 bases from J, with 11 bases between. The CDR3 is 12 amino acids. Germline V gene data show CDR1 as MNHEY and CDR2 as SMNVEV (reference sequence).

The chain couples TRBV27 to TRBJ2-7, with D possibly being TRBD1 (6 bases). Germline CDR1 is MNHEY and CDR2 is SMNVEV (reference sequence). V shed 6 bases and J shed 1 base, with 13 bases lying between them. The length of the CDR3 is 14 residues. This chain's CDR3 is CASRVYRDSYEQYF. In DNA, the CDR3 is TGTGCCAGCAGGGTATACAGGGATTCCTACGAGCAGTACTTC.

The chain is built from TRBV4-1 and TRBJ2-7; 7 positions agree with TRBD2. Germline CDR1 reads MGHRA; CDR2 reads YSYEKL. There are 15 residues in the CDR3. V lost 4 bases and J lost 2; bases outside the gene matches: 8. CDR3 coding DNA: TGCGCCAGCAGCCCAGCGGCTGGGGGGGCCTACGAGCAGTACTTC. Protein sequence: CASSPAAGGAYEQYF.

By share, this clone counts as medium-sized. This rearrangement joins TRBV18 to TRBJ1-2; TRBD1 matches 9 bases. The CDR3 consists of 13 residues. Germline CDR1 and CDR2: KGHSH and LQKENI. V was clipped by 2 bases and J by 8 bases; unmatched bases: 3. CDR3 residues: CASSPGQGSGYTF. CDR3 nucleotide sequence: TGTGCCAGCTCACCAGGACAGGGGAGCGGCTACACCTTC.

This clone was counted a single time. The V gene is TRBV4-1, the J gene TRBJ1-3; D may be TRBD1 (5 bases). The CDR3 extends over 15 amino acids. Trimming stripped 1 base from V and 0 bases from J, with 7 bases between. Germline values: CDR1 MGHRA, CDR2 YSYEKL. Written as DNA, the CDR3 is TGCGCCAGCAGCCAAGGACAGCTCTCTGGAAACACCATATATTTT. Residues: CASSQGQLSGNTIYF.

The chain combines TRBV7-8 with TRBJ2-1; D uncertain. With 1 base removed from V and 5 bases from J, the gap between germline ends came to 12 bases. This CDR3 has 15 residues. CDR1 is SGHVS and CDR2 is FQNEAQ in the germline V gene. The CDR3 spells CASSLGLDPNNEQFF. CDR3 in DNA: TGTGCCAGCAGCTTAGGTCTCGACCCGAACAATGAGCAGTTCTTC.

The chain has TRBV19 and TRBJ1-4; D uncertain. The CDR3 length is 14 residues. The germline CDR1 and CDR2 sequences are LNHDA and SQIVND (reference sequence). V lost 6 bases and J lost 4, with 12 bases in between. The CDR3, as DNA: TGTGCCAGTAGAGCAGCGGGAAATAATGAAAAACTGTTTTTT. Protein: CASRAAGNNEKLFF.

The chain joins TRBV10-3 to TRBJ2-1, with 8 bases that match TRBD2. The V gene end was trimmed by 4 bases and the J gene end by 9 bases; junction bases not matched to a gene: 14. Germline CDR1 reads ENHRY; CDR2 reads SYGVKD. This CDR3 has 16 amino acids. CDR3 region: CAISGFFWREDGEQFF. DNA of the CDR3: TGTGCCATCAGTGGTTTTTTTTGGCGGGAGGACGGTGAGCAGTTCTTC.

The gene calls are TRBV5-1 and TRBJ1-1; the D gene is possibly TRBD1 (5 bases). The V end was cut by 3 bases, the J end by 4 bases, with 13 bases between. This CDR3 comprises 14 residues. From germline, CDR1 is SGHRS and CDR2 YFSETQ. CDR3 amino acids: CASSSQGEFTEAFF. CDR3 bases: TGCGCCAGCAGCTCCCAGGGAGAGTTCACTGAAGCTTTCTTT.

The chain has TRBV30 and TRBJ1-1; D is perhaps TRBD1 (6 bases). This CDR3 region has 11 residues. V was cut by 5 bases and J by 7 bases, with 11 bases left in between. CDR1 and CDR2 from the germline V gene are GTSNPN and SVGIG (reference sequence). CDR3 sequence: CAWGGTFEAFF. The DNA for the CDR3 is TGTGCCTGGGGAGGGACATTTGAAGCTTTCTTT.

V gene TRBV29-1 combines with J gene TRBJ1-1; D might be TRBD1 (5 bases). V lost 7 bases and J lost 2, with 17 bases in between. The CDR3 contains 14 residues. From germline, CDR1 is SQVTM and CDR2 ANQGSEA. CDR3: CSAAGYKGNTEAFF. For the CDR3, the DNA is TGCAGCGCCGCAGGGTATAAGGGTAACACTGAAGCTTTCTTT.

The V call is TRBV5-4, the J call TRBJ1-4; 9 bases align to TRBD1. With V trimmed by 4 bases and J by 2 bases, 6 bases remained unmatched. The CDR3 runs to 16 residues. Germline CDR1 SGHNT, CDR2 YYREEE (reference sequence). The CDR3 sequence: CASSQRTGATNEKLFF. CDR3 in DNA: TGTGCCAGCAGCCAAAGGACAGGGGCCACTAATGAAAAACTGTTTTTT.

This chain joins TRBV15 and TRBJ1-3; 9 bases are shared with TRBD1. CDR3 length: 17 amino acids. V lost 5 bases to trimming and J lost 4 bases; unmatched junction nucleotides: 12. Germline V gives CDR1 LNHNV, CDR2 YYDKDF (reference sequence). CDR3 in amino acids: CATSGGTGTGRGNTIYF. The CDR3 DNA follows: TGTGCCACCAGCGGGGGAACCGGGACAGGGAGGGGAAACACCATATATTTT.

The rearrangement joins TRBV7-9 to TRBJ1-1; the D is unclear. CDR1 and CDR2 (germline): SEHNR, FQNEAQ (reference sequence). V was clipped by 0 bases and J by 7 bases, with 9 bases between them. This CDR3 contains 13 residues. The CDR3 DNA reads as TGTGCCAGCAGCTTAGCGGGGTTCGATGAAGCTTTCTTT. Amino acid sequence: CASSLAGFDEAFF.

The rearrangement uses TRBV7-6 and TRBJ1-2, with 12 nucleotides matching TRBD1. The CDR3 runs to 16 residues. Unmatched junction bases numbered 9, after V lost 6 bases and J lost 4 bases. Germline-derived CDR1 and CDR2 are SGHVS and FNYEAQ. The DNA of the CDR3 is TGTGCCAGCAGTCCGACCCCGGGACAGGGGGCCTATGGCTACACCTTC. Residues: CASSPTPGQGAYGYTF.

The rearrangement links TRBV4-3 to TRBJ2-1, with 8 bases matching TRBD1. Trimming took 4 bases from V and 4 from J; bases not matched to a gene: 3. The CDR3 consists of 14 residues. Germline CDR1 reads LGHNA; CDR2 reads YSLEER. CDR3 sequence reads: CASSPGTGYNEQFF. The CDR3 nucleotides read TGCGCCAGCAGCCCCGGGACAGGATACAATGAGCAGTTCTTC.

V usage is TRBV14 and J usage is TRBJ2-3; 9 bases are a match to TRBD1. V was pared by 1 base and J by 3 bases, with 2 bases of the junction left unmatched. Per germline, CDR1 SGHDN and CDR2 FVKESK. CDR3 length: 15 residues. The CDR3 here is CASSQGQGGTDTQYF. The CDR3 nucleotides read TGTGCCAGCAGCCAAGGACAGGGGGGAACAGATACGCAGTATTTT.

This clone appeared once. The chain links TRBV6-6 to TRBJ2-3; a weak D match, TRBD1 (5 bases). There are 14 residues in the CDR3. V lost 0 bases, J lost 1 base, and 5 bases lay in between. Per the germline V gene, CDR1 is MNHNY and CDR2 is SVGAGI (reference sequence). The CDR3 region is CASSYSTGTDTQYF. DNA for the CDR3: TGTGCCAGCAGTTACTCGACAGGCACAGATACGCAGTATTTT.

The chain employs TRBV7-2 and TRBJ1-1; D is uncertain. Per germline, CDR1 SGHTA and CDR2 FQGNSA. The V and J ends lost 1 base and 4 bases respectively, with 7 bases between them. The length of the CDR3 is 13 residues. The CDR3 DNA is TGTGCCAGCAGCTTAGGACAACGCACTGAAGCTTTCTTT. Its protein is CASSLGQRTEAFF.

V is TRBV28 and J is TRBJ1-4; D gene ambiguous. Trimming stripped 1 base from V and 0 bases from J, with 12 bases between. The CDR3 is made up of 17 amino acids. The V gene's germline CDR1 is MDHEN and CDR2 SYDVKM. CDR3 in amino acids: CASSLLSSGTTNEKLFF. CDR3 bases: TGTGCCAGCAGTTTATTGAGTTCGGGAACAACTAATGAAAAACTGTTTTTT.

This chain uses TRBV28 with TRBJ2-3, with D possibly matching TRBD2 (6 bases). Germline CDR1 MDHEN, CDR2 SYDVKM. V lost 4 bases to trimming and J lost 0 bases, with 11 bases between them. The CDR3 runs to 15 residues. CDR3 protein: CASSSEGLSTDTQYF. In DNA, the CDR3 is TGTGCCAGCAGTTCGGAGGGGCTTAGCACAGATACGCAGTATTTT.

This chain connects TRBV5-1 to TRBJ2-7; a weak D match, TRBD2 (5 bases). The CDR3 has 14 amino acids. CDR1 is SGHRS and CDR2 is YFSETQ in the germline V gene. Trimming removed 0 bases at V and 2 bases at J, with 9 bases between. For the CDR3, the DNA is TGCGCCAGCAGCTTGGACCTAGCCACCTACGAGCAGTACTTC. It is translated as CASSLDLATYEQYF.

V is TRBV28 and J is TRBJ2-1; TRBD2 aligns across 10 bases. Looked up from germline, CDR1 is MDHEN and CDR2 is SYDVKM. V was pared by 4 bases and J by 4 bases, with 10 bases of the junction left unmatched. This CDR3 region has 17 residues. CDR3 protein: CASSSPPSGGGYNEQFF. DNA for the CDR3: TGTGCCAGCAGTTCCCCCCCCAGCGGGGGGGGGTACAATGAGCAGTTCTTC.